The 10 T cell receptor beta chains reported below all come from one sample, sequenced in a study of identical twins. One entry per CDR3 protein, called by TCRdb with MiXCR from the 5' RACE reads. Found here are about 150,000 distinct CDR3 sequences, around 3.5% of them singletons; the top ten hold around 8%. What was sequenced was memory T cells sorted from blood. The source of these receptors is a young man in good health.

In this sample, this clonotype turned up many times. The chain joins TRBV9 to TRBJ2-3; D not resolved. Germline values: CDR1 SGDLS, CDR2 YYNGEE. Deletions cut 0 bases from V and 0 bases from J, with 8 bases between. The CDR3 has 15 amino acids. CDR3 residues: CASSVDQTSTDTQYF. The CDR3 DNA reads TGTGCCAGCAGCGTAGATCAAACTAGCACAGATACGCAGTATTTT.

This clonotype was recorded at least ten times. The chain joins TRBV3-1 to TRBJ2-1; TRBD2 matches at 7 bases. This CDR3 region has 12 residues. The V segment lost 6 bases and the J segment 10 bases; nucleotides outside the gene matches: 6. Looked up from germline, CDR1 is LGHDT and CDR2 is YNNKEL (reference sequence). DNA of the CDR3: TGTGCCAGCAGTTTCGGCGGGAGAGAGCAGTTCTTC. It encodes CASSFGGREQFF.

Ten or more counts support this clonotype. V gene TRBV12-3 or TRBV12-4 combines with J gene TRBJ1-2, with TRBD1 identical over 9 bases. V dropped 2 bases and J dropped 6; count of bases not matched to a gene: 7. The CDR3 loop spans 15 amino acids. The CDR3 region is CASSLFGDRDDGYTF. CDR3 bases: TGTGCCAGCAGTTTATTCGGGGACAGGGATGATGGCTACACCTTC.

This clonotype turned up a few times. The chain employs TRBV5-6 and TRBJ1-6; maybe TRBD1 (5 bases). The CDR3 is made up of 14 amino acids. The V end was cut by 0 bases, the J end by 6 bases, with 7 bases between. Germline CDR1 is SGHDT and CDR2 is YYEEEE. For the CDR3, the DNA is TGTGCCAGCAGCTTGGTTGGGACTAATTCACCCCTCCACTTT. It codes for CASSLVGTNSPLHF.

This clonotype was counted ten times or more. The chain joins TRBV20-1 to TRBJ2-1; tentative D call: TRBD1 (5 bases). The CDR3 is 16 residues long. Trimming cost V 0 bases and J 0 bases, with 12 bases left between them. Germline lookup yields CDR1 DFQATT and CDR2 SNEGSKA (reference sequence). The CDR3: CSARDQQASSYNEQFF. In nucleotides, the CDR3 is TGCAGTGCTAGAGATCAACAGGCCAGCTCCTACAATGAGCAGTTCTTC.

This clonotype was seen at least ten times. The J gene is TRBJ1-5, the V gene TRBV30, with 7 bases lining up with TRBD1. The germline V gene has CDR1 GTSNPN and CDR2 SVGIG (reference sequence). This CDR3 spans 13 amino acids. V was clipped by 5 bases and J by 4 bases; unmatched bases: 5. The CDR3 sequence is CAWALGQNQPQHF. The CDR3, as DNA: TGTGCCTGGGCCCTGGGACAGAATCAGCCCCAGCATTTT.

This clonotype appeared many times. The chain couples TRBV20-1 to TRBJ2-1; D remains ambiguous. The CDR3 is 10 residues long. Germline CDR1 and CDR2: DFQATT and SNEGSKA (reference sequence). Trimming removed 6 bases at V and 5 bases at J, with 5 bases between. CDR3 bases: TGCAGTGCCCTACACAATGAGCAGTTCTTC. Protein: CSALHNEQFF.

This clonotype has more than one count but fewer than ten. Possible read error: a much larger clone is one base away. Given the absence of the conserved phenylalanine or tryptophan at the CDR3 end, a read error is likely. The chain recombines TRBV25-1 with TRBJ1-3; no definite D call. V was pared by 2 bases and J by 0 bases, with 11 bases between. CDR3 length equals 16 residues. Germline V gives CDR1 MGHDK, CDR2 SYGVNS. The CDR3 reads CASSENTRPSGNTIYL. The DNA of the CDR3 is TGTGCCAGCAGTGAAAACACTCGGCCCTCTGGAAACACCATATATTTG.

This clonotype was observed a few times. This rearrangement joins TRBV7-8 to TRBJ2-7; 7 nucleotides match TRBD2. There are 17 residues in the CDR3. The germline V gene has CDR1 SGHVS and CDR2 FQNEAQ. Trimming removed 1 base from V and 3 bases from J; junction bases left unmatched: 12. The CDR3 nucleotides are TGTGCCAGCAGCTTAGGAAGGGCGCGGGAGCGAATCTACGAGCAGTACTTC. As protein: CASSLGRARERIYEQYF.

This clonotype was detected many times. The CDR3 nucleotides read TGTGCCAGTAGTATAGGGCAGGGGACCACAGATACGCAGTATTTT. It specifies CASSIGQGTTDTQYF. The rearrangement links TRBV19 to TRBJ2-3; a weak D match, TRBD1 (6 bases). Germline-derived CDR1 and CDR2 are LNHDA and SQIVND (reference sequence). The CDR3 runs 15 residues. With 1 base removed from V and 2 bases from J, the gap between germline ends came to 10 bases.